This T cell receptor beta chain was documented in a study of cytomegalovirus exposure and HLA in healthy donors. Study context: Within an early data release were about 85 million unique TCRs drawn from HLA-typed donors. Whole-study findings and limits: In a later analysis, TCR beta V- and J-gene trimming was associated with a missense DCLRE1C variant. Rarity characterized most TCR sequences, yet some public TCRs appeared in many donors.

Donors were ostensibly healthy at sampling, although undocumented immune exposures were probable. The primer mix had 60 Vbeta and 13 Jbeta primers. Generated by immunoSEQ multiplex PCR, the TCRdb table keeps only in-frame clones and is missing some. The sample shows 120,000 or so clones, 15% to 19% of them seen only once. Note on this clone: What it binds is not known.

CDR1 PRHDT and CDR2 FYEKMQ come from the germline V gene (reference sequence). The V and J ends lost 2 bases and 7 bases respectively, with 9 bases between them. The CDR3 length is 12 residues. The sequence was obtained from a woman under 30 in good health and CMV-seronegative. Sequencing used PBMCs. The chain joins TRBV13 to TRBJ2-7, with a possible D match to TRBD2 (6 bases). The CDR3 DNA reads TGTGCCAGCAGCTTATGGGGAGGTGAGCAGTACTTC. Translation: CASSLWGGEQYF.